The 14 T cell receptor beta chains listed next were all sequenced from one sample in a study of CXCR3-negative and CXCR3-positive naive CD8 T cells. The study made its TRB cDNA libraries by 5' RACE, adding UMI labels. Each CDR3 protein gets one entry in TCRdb, which reprocessed the 5' RACE reads and gives no DNA. This sample's table reports roughly 70,000 distinct CDR3 sequences. Sequencing was performed on naive CXCR3- CD8+ T cells from blood. This sample's subset: CD45RO-CCR7+CD27+CD95- naive CD8+ T cells lacking CXCR3 (TNR3-). These receptors were obtained from a human donor in good health. Some clones in this sample may be carry-over from other donors' samples.

The rearrangement links TRBV29-1 to TRBJ2-6; lacking DNA, the TRBD2 call made by TCRdb goes unchecked. The CDR3 has 16 amino acids. CDR1 SQVTM and CDR2 ANQGSEA come from the germline V gene. CDR3 amino acids: CSVEDGGTSGANVLTF.

The chain uses TRBV11-2 and TRBJ2-3; with no DNA, the TCRdb D assignment of TRBD1 cannot be verified. The CDR3 extends over 17 amino acids. In germline, CDR1 is SGHAT, CDR2 FQNNGV. The CDR3 region is CASSHAAGLGLTDTQYF.

V and J are TRBV12-3 or TRBV12-4 and TRBJ1-1. The CDR3 is made up of 13 amino acids. CDR3 sequence: CASWRATNTEAFF.

The chain is built from TRBV7-2 and TRBJ2-7; TCRdb indicates TRBD1, and absent DNA this call remains unverified. Per germline, CDR1 SGHTA and CDR2 FQGNSA. This CDR3 has 14 amino acids. Here the CDR3 reads CASSPLAGGYEQYF.

The chain couples TRBV5-1 to TRBJ2-2; TCRdb names TRBD1, which stays unverified in the absence of DNA. The CDR3 spans 18 residues. Germline lookup yields CDR1 SGHRS and CDR2 YFSETQ. The CDR3 loop reads CASSFVEGGRFDTGELFF.

The rearrangement joins TRBV5-1 to TRBJ2-7; there is no DNA to check the TCRdb D call of TRBD2. In germline, CDR1 is SGHRS, CDR2 YFSETQ. The CDR3 covers 19 residues. CDR3 in amino acids: CASSKASGTSGTTAREQYF.

The chain employs TRBV7-6 and TRBJ2-7; no DNA is available, so the TRBD2 call from TCRdb remains unchecked. The length of the CDR3 is 14 residues. Germline CDR1 is SGHVS and CDR2 is FNYEAQ. CDR3 protein: CASSRGEAEGEQYF.

This sequence joins TRBV12-3 or TRBV12-4 and TRBJ2-7; with no DNA, the TCRdb D assignment of TRBD2 cannot be verified. CDR3 length equals 15 residues. The chain's CDR3 is CASSLDVGLAGEQYF.

The CDR3 reads CSVETWGRNTGELFF. V and J are TRBV29-1 and TRBJ2-2; TCRdb proposes TRBD1, but this gene call is untestable without DNA. Germline lookup yields CDR1 SQVTM and CDR2 ANQGSEA. This CDR3 contains 15 residues.

V and J are TRBV6-2 or TRBV6-3 and TRBJ2-5; checking the TCRdb D call of TRBD1 is not possible without DNA. The length of the CDR3 is 12 residues. CDR1 is MNHEY, CDR2 SVGEGT, per germline. CDR3: CASTPGSETQYF.

The rearrangement links TRBV20-1 to TRBJ2-7. The CDR3 consists of 13 residues. Germline assignment: CDR1 DFQATT and CDR2 SNEGSKA (reference sequence). The CDR3 is CSALTVISYEQYF.

The chain is built from TRBV13 and TRBJ2-3; TCRdb selects TRBD2, and the lack of DNA leaves this call unchecked. The CDR3 totals 18 residues. Germline V gene sequence: CDR1 PRHDT, CDR2 FYEKMQ (reference sequence). The CDR3 loop reads CASSPSTSAGDPTDTQYF. Using reference TRBV13 and TRBJ2-3 for the parts outside the CDR3, the full variable domain is AAGVIQSPRHLIKEKRETATLKCYPIPRHDTVYWYQQGPGQDPQFLISFYEKMQSDKGSIPDRFSAQQFSDYHSELNMSSLELGDSALYFCASSPSTSAGDPTDTQYFGPGTRLTVL.

The gene calls are TRBV29-1 and TRBJ2-7; TCRdb's assignment of TRBD1 cannot be checked, as there is no DNA. The CDR3 contains 16 residues. Germline V CDR1 and CDR2: SQVTM, ANQGSEA. The CDR3 sequence: CSVESLETGDSYEQYF.

V usage is TRBV14 and J usage is TRBJ2-1. Germline V CDR1 and CDR2: SGHDN, FVKESK. The CDR3 runs 12 residues. CDR3 sequence reads: CASSQEGVEQFF.